These 9 T cell receptor beta chains were sequenced from one sample in a study of radiation and T cells in renal cell carcinoma. Sample time point: baseline pretreatment blood. The treatment here: 15 Gy SBRT to primary tumor, nephrectomy 4 weeks later. Libraries were prepared by immunoSEQ multiplex PCR; TCRdb keeps only in-frame clonotypes and omits some of them. The data show some 150,000 clones, with approximately 87% seen just once and approximately 24% held by the top ten. The sequencing used blood, collected from a patient whose treatment included radiotherapy and nephrectomy. Receptor source: a woman aged 45-59 years with renal cell carcinoma.

The genes are TRBV4-2 and TRBJ2-7, with 9 bases that match TRBD1. Looked up from germline, CDR1 is LGHNA and CDR2 is YNFKEQ. J gave up 1 base and V 3 bases, and 4 bases lay outside the gene matches. This CDR3 is built from 15 residues. The CDR3, as DNA: TGTGCCAGCAGCCACGAACAGGGGGCATCCTACGAGCAGTACTTC. Amino acid sequence: CASSHEQGASYEQYF.

The chain couples TRBV5-1 to TRBJ2-2; TRBD2 is a possible D gene (6 bases). This CDR3 contains 16 residues. The V end lost 4 bases, the J end lost 1 base, and 14 bases lay between the germline ends. Germline lookup yields CDR1 SGHRS and CDR2 YFSETQ. The CDR3 loop is CASSGGLLKNTGELFF. The CDR3 DNA sequence: TGCGCCAGCAGCGGGGGACTTTTAAAGAACACCGGGGAGCTGTTTTTT.

This chain joins TRBV2 and TRBJ1-1, with 12 bases identical to TRBD1. Germline CDR1 reads SNHLY; CDR2 reads FYNNEI. The ends lost 5 bases at V and 1 base at J; junction bases unmatched: 11. The CDR3 is 18 amino acids. CDR3 sequence: CASSKQRDRGRENTEAFF. CDR3 nucleotide sequence: TGTGCCAGCAGTAAACAACGGGACAGGGGGCGCGAGAACACTGAAGCTTTCTTT.

This chain uses TRBV4-1 with TRBJ1-2; 9 nucleotides agree with TRBD1. The CDR3 is 15 amino acids. The ends lost 4 bases at V and 4 bases at J; junction bases unmatched: 7. Germline loops: CDR1 MGHRA, CDR2 YSYEKL. The CDR3 loop reads CASSPGTGRIYGYTF. DNA of the CDR3: TGCGCCAGCAGCCCAGGGACAGGGAGGATCTATGGCTACACCTTC.

The count of this clone is one. This chain connects TRBV19 to TRBJ1-4; TRBD1 aligns across 10 bases. The CDR3 is 13 amino acids. In germline, CDR1 is LNHDA, CDR2 SQIVND (reference sequence). Trimming took 9 bases from V and 5 from J; bases not matched to a gene: 3. The CDR3 DNA sequence: TGTGCCAGCAAGGACAGGGGGAATGAAAAACTGTTTTTT. Amino acid sequence: CASKDRGNEKLFF.

This chain links TRBV7-2 with TRBJ1-1; the match to TRBD1 covers 9 bases. Germline-derived CDR1 and CDR2 are SGHTA and FQGNSA. J was trimmed by 6 bases and V by 4 bases; bases with no gene match: 6. The CDR3 contains 14 residues. The CDR3: CASSSQTGGPEAFF. The CDR3 DNA follows: TGTGCCAGCAGCTCTCAAACAGGGGGCCCTGAAGCTTTCTTT. The variable domain in full, with the rest retrieved from reference TRBV7-2 and TRBJ1-1, is GAGVSQSPSNKVTEKGKDVELRCDPISGHTALYWYRQSLGQGLEFLIYFQGNSAPDKSGLPSDRFSAERTGGSVSTLTIQRTQQEDSAVYLCASSSQTGGPEAFFGQGTRLTVV.

V and J are TRBV7-2 and TRBJ2-7; perhaps D is TRBD1 or TRBD2 (5 bases each). CDR1 and CDR2 (germline): SGHTA, FQGNSA. The CDR3 sequence is 12 residues long. The V and J ends lost 8 bases and 6 bases respectively, with 14 bases between them. The CDR3 reads CASRAFGGEQYF. Here the CDR3 DNA reads TGTGCCAGCCGGGCGTTTGGGGGCGAGCAGTACTTC.

The chain carries TRBV7-8 and TRBJ2-7; D perhaps matches TRBD2 (5 bases). This CDR3 spans 13 amino acids. Per the germline V gene, CDR1 is SGHVS and CDR2 is FQNEAQ. Trimming took 5 bases from V and 3 from J, leaving 11 bases between them. The CDR3 region is CASSTRRNYEQYF. The CDR3 coding sequence is TGTGCCAGCAGCACCCGGAGGAACTACGAGCAGTACTTC.

The V and J genes are TRBV4-1 and TRBJ1-5; no clear D. With 4 bases removed from V and 7 bases from J, the gap between germline ends came to 14 bases. Per germline, CDR1 MGHRA and CDR2 YSYEKL. CDR3 length: 14 amino acids. The CDR3 loop reads CASSPPEADQPQHF. The CDR3 DNA follows: TGCGCCAGCAGCCCCCCGGAGGCAGACCAGCCCCAGCATTTT.